Below, 17 T cell receptor beta chains from the same sample are listed, as sequenced in a study of beta chain features in type 1 diabetes. Investigators reverse transcribed all isolated RNA, so they sequenced expressed TCRB transcripts. TCRdb's copy holds only in-frame clones and misses some; the assay was immunoSEQ multiplex PCR. The sample carries approximately 140,000 clones, 6.9% recorded once. The sample was central memory CD4+ T cells from blood. The receptors were sampled from a woman in her 30s in good health.

This clone was seen a few times. The chain recombines TRBV7-9 with TRBJ2-7; maybe TRBD2 (6 bases). V lost 6 bases, J lost 6 bases, and 18 bases lay in between. The CDR3 has 14 residues. Germline values: CDR1 SEHNR, CDR2 FQNEAQ (reference sequence). The CDR3 DNA sequence: TGTGCCAGCAGAATCGGTGCTAGCGTCGGCGAGCAGTACTTC. Amino acids: CASRIGASVGEQYF.

In this sample, this clone turned up a few times. The sample holds other DNA sequences that translate to the same CDR3. The J gene is TRBJ2-3, the V gene TRBV7-9, with no clear D. Germline CDR1 reads SEHNR; CDR2 reads FQNEAQ (reference sequence). The CDR3 is 12 residues long. Deletions cut 4 bases from V and 5 bases from J, with 7 bases between. The chain's CDR3 is CASSSLRDTQYF. The DNA for the CDR3 is TGTGCCAGCAGCTCACTAAGAGATACGCAGTATTTT.

Only a few counts were recorded for this clone. V usage is TRBV2 and J usage is TRBJ2-2, with 14 bases that match TRBD2. V dropped 6 bases and J dropped 4; count of bases not matched to a gene: 10. This CDR3 has 18 residues. Germline V lookup: CDR1 SNHLY, CDR2 FYNNEI. CDR3 nucleotide sequence: TGTGCCAGCAGCGCAGGACTAGCGGGAGGAGTTGGCACCGGGGAGCTGTTTTTT. It codes for CASSAGLAGGVGTGELFF.

The chain carries TRBV4-2 and TRBJ1-2, with D unresolved. CDR1 and CDR2 (germline): LGHNA, YNFKEQ. The CDR3 has 18 amino acids. Trimming stripped 6 bases from V and 4 bases from J, with 27 bases between. CDR3 nucleotide sequence: TGTGCCAGCAGGGGTCGAGAGACCGGGGTAGTTGACGGCTATGGCTACACCTTC. Amino acids: CASRGRETGVVDGYGYTF.

This clone was seen at least ten times. J is TRBJ2-1 and V is TRBV7-9; 7 positions match TRBD1. The CDR3 has 15 amino acids. The germline V gene encodes CDR1 SEHNR and CDR2 FQNEAQ (reference sequence). V lost 5 bases to trimming and J lost 0 bases; unmatched junction nucleotides: 4. The CDR3 DNA is TGTGCCAGCAGCCCTACAGGGGCCTCCTACAATGAGCAGTTCTTC. It yields the protein CASSPTGASYNEQFF.

The CDR3 protein is CATGEGNQPQHF. For the CDR3, the DNA is TGTGCCACAGGGGAGGGGAATCAGCCCCAGCATTTT. V and J are TRBV6-1 and TRBJ1-5; maybe TRBD1 (6 bases). V was trimmed by 10 bases and J by 4 bases, leaving 11 bases between them. Germline CDR1 is MNHNS and CDR2 is SASEGT. CDR3 length equals 12 residues.

The genes are TRBV7-9 and TRBJ2-7; the match to TRBD2 covers 10 bases. This CDR3 region has 15 residues. V was clipped by 5 bases and J by 2 bases; unmatched bases: 6. Per germline, CDR1 SEHNR and CDR2 FQNEAQ (reference sequence). In DNA form, the CDR3 reads TGTGCCAGCAGCACAACACTAGCGGGACCCTACGAGCAGTACTTC. Encoded protein: CASSTTLAGPYEQYF.

The V call is TRBV30, the J call TRBJ1-4; 7 nucleotides agree with TRBD1. V lost 5 bases and J lost 5; bases outside the gene matches: 5. CDR1 and CDR2 from the germline V gene are GTSNPN and SVGIG (reference sequence). This CDR3 is built from 13 residues. The CDR3 region is CAWLGQPNEKLFF. The CDR3 DNA sequence: TGTGCCTGGTTGGGACAGCCCAATGAAAAACTGTTTTTT.

The chain recombines TRBV23-1 with TRBJ2-3, with TRBD2 identical over 9 bases. TRBV23-1 is an ORF; its function is uncertain. V dropped 7 bases and J dropped 4; count of bases not matched to a gene: 12. The CDR3 is 16 residues long. CDR3 sequence reads: CASILGVAGAPDTQYF. In nucleotides, the CDR3 is TGCGCCAGCATCCTAGGGGTAGCGGGAGCGCCAGATACGCAGTATTTT.

This clone was recorded a few times. J is TRBJ1-4 and V is TRBV18; 8 bases line up with TRBD1. Unmatched junction bases numbered 9, after V lost 3 bases and J lost 6 bases. The germline V gene has CDR1 KGHSH and CDR2 LQKENI. CDR3 length: 16 amino acids. The CDR3 coding sequence is TGTGCCAGCTCACCGGGAATACAGGGGGAGGATGAAAAACTGTTTTTT. Its translation: CASSPGIQGEDEKLFF.

This clone was seen only a few times. The V call is TRBV18, the J call TRBJ2-4; D is uncertain. The CDR3 has 15 residues. Germline V gives CDR1 KGHSH, CDR2 LQKENI. Trimming took 2 bases from V and 0 from J, leaving 8 bases between them. CDR3 amino acids: CASSPGTVAKNIQYF. CDR3 coding DNA: TGTGCCAGCTCACCAGGCACAGTAGCCAAAAACATTCAGTACTTC.

In this sample, this clone turned up a few times. This chain uses TRBV25-1 with TRBJ2-3; 9 bases map to TRBD1. The V and J ends lost 6 bases and 0 bases, in that order; junction bases with no gene match: 4. The CDR3 sequence is 15 residues long. Germline CDR1 is MGHDK and CDR2 is SYGVNS. CDR3 residues: CASRKGQGSTDTQYF. The CDR3, as DNA: TGTGCCAGCAGAAAGGGACAGGGTAGCACAGATACGCAGTATTTT.

On this clone itself: The junction departs from the called germline gene at one end, perhaps through a read error. The rearrangement links TRBV6-6 to TRBJ2-2, with 8 positions matching TRBD1. The CDR3 spans 16 residues. Germline-derived CDR1 and CDR2 are MNHNY and SVGAGI (reference sequence). The DNA of the CDR3 is TGTGCCAGCAGTTCGGAACGGACAGGGAACGCCGGGGAGCTGTTTTTT. Protein sequence: CASSSERTGNAGELFF.

CDR3 DNA: TGTGCCACCAGCAGAGCAGACAGTAACACTGAAGCTTTCTTT. It codes for CATSRADSNTEAFF. The chain joins TRBV15 to TRBJ1-1; TRBD1 might be the D (5 bases). The CDR3 is made up of 14 amino acids. Per germline, CDR1 LNHNV and CDR2 YYDKDF (reference sequence). Trimming took off 1 base at V and 2 bases at J, with 8 bases between the two ends. The full variable domain, its missing parts supplied by reference TRBV15 and TRBJ1-1, is DAMVIQNPRYQVTQFGKPVTLSCSQTLNHNVMYWYQQKSSQAPKLLFHYYDKDFNNEADTPDNFQSRRPNTSFCFLDIRSPGLGDTAMYLCATSRADSNTEAFFGQGTRLTVV.

The gene calls are TRBV19 and TRBJ1-4; 11 nucleotides agree with TRBD1. The V and J ends lost 3 bases and 10 bases, in that order; junction bases with no gene match: 7. Germline-derived CDR1 and CDR2 are LNHDA and SQIVND (reference sequence). CDR3 length: 15 residues. DNA for the CDR3: TGTGCCAGTAGTATTGATGGACAGGGGGCCGGAAAACTGTTTTTT. This sequence encodes CASSIDGQGAGKLFF.

The table lists this clone with a few counts. The chain joins TRBV27 to TRBJ1-5; possibly TRBD1 for D (5 bases). V shed 6 bases and J shed 4 bases, with 10 bases lying between them. Germline lookup yields CDR1 MNHEY and CDR2 SMNVEV (reference sequence). The CDR3 contains 13 residues. CDR3: CASSRQPNQPQHF. DNA for the CDR3: TGTGCCAGCAGCCGACAGCCTAATCAGCCCCAGCATTTT.

V gene TRBV2 combines with J gene TRBJ2-1, with a tentative D call TRBD2 (5 bases). This CDR3 has 12 amino acids. The V gene's germline CDR1 is SNHLY and CDR2 FYNNEI. V lost 8 bases and J 5 bases, leaving 10 bases between the germline ends. The CDR3 DNA sequence: TGTGCCAGCGCTGAGAGGGACAATGAGCAGTTCTTC. Translation: CASAERDNEQFF.